A selection of T cell receptor beta chains follows, all from one sample in a study of T-cell memory formation after mild COVID-19. MiXCR, applied by TCRdb to the 5' RACE reads, yields one record per CDR3 protein. The sample includes some 120,000 distinct CDR3 sequences, about 6% seen only once; the top ten take 2% to 2.5%. Sequencing used PBMCs or a T cell subset sorted from them (not recorded which). These receptors all stem from an adult woman who had mild COVID-19 (a few samples of this study predate the infection). Cell type and time point are not known. CDR3s include the opening cysteine and the closing phenylalanine or tryptophan. Fields, in order: V gene, J gene, D gene, clone size, CDR3 protein, CDR3 DNA. D genes are given only for firm matches. Clone size, where shown, is once, few, many, or a class for clones that have expanded.

>TRBV27|TRBJ1-2|-|many
CASKYSGDYGYTF
TGTGCCAGCAAGTATTCAGGGGACTATGGCTACACCTTC
>TRBV30|TRBJ2-1|-|-
CAWNPMGRPYNEQFF
TGTGCCTGGAATCCTATGGGGCGTCCCTACAATGAGCAGTTCTTC
>TRBV5-1|TRBJ2-1|TRBD2|-
CASERRGGSSDEQFF
TGCGCCAGCGAGAGACGGGGGGGCTCTTCTGATGAGCAGTTCTTC
>TRBV6-5|TRBJ1-2|TRBD1|few
CASRKGARSYGYTF
TGTGCCAGCAGAAAGGGGGCGAGGAGCTATGGCTACACCTTC
>TRBV9|TRBJ2-1|TRBD2|few
CASSAIGSGIITEQFF
TGTGCCAGCAGCGCAATCGGTAGCGGGATAATTACTGAGCAGTTCTTC
>TRBV2|TRBJ2-2|-|few
CASTRSGELFF
TGTGCCAGCACCCGATCCGGGGAGCTGTTTTTT
>TRBV6-5|TRBJ1-2|TRBD1|few
CASSYIAGQGLAGYTF
TGTGCCAGCAGTTATATAGCCGGACAGGGGTTAGCTGGCTACACCTTC
>TRBV9|TRBJ2-3|-|few
CASSVVQVTDTQYF
TGTGCCAGCAGCGTAGTTCAAGTAACAGATACGCAGTATTTT
>TRBV27|TRBJ2-7|-|many
CASSLSRGYEQYF
TGTGCCAGCAGTTTATCCCGGGGGTACGAGCAGTACTTC
>TRBV4-3|TRBJ2-5|TRBD1|many
CASSLGGTGGAETQYF
TGCGCCAGCAGCCTTGGGGGGACAGGGGGGGCGGAGACCCAGTACTTC
>TRBV19|TRBJ2-1|TRBD2|-
CASSSRMGGLVGNEQFF
TGTGCCAGTAGTTCCCGGATGGGGGGACTAGTCGGCAATGAGCAGTTCTTC
>TRBV7-6|TRBJ1-1|-|few
CASSSTGFPNTEAFF
TGTGCCAGCAGTTCTACAGGGTTTCCGAACACTGAAGCTTTCTTT
>TRBV6-6|TRBJ2-7|-|-
CASSYDGGSYEQYF
TGTGCCAGCAGTTACGACGGGGGATCCTACGAGCAGTACTTC
>TRBV5-1|TRBJ2-2|-|many
CASSLFGSANTGELFF
TGCGCCAGCAGCTTGTTCGGGTCCGCGAACACCGGGGAGCTGTTTTTT
>TRBV29-1|TRBJ1-1|-|-
CSSLRAAPNTEAFF
TGCAGCTCCCTCAGGGCGGCTCCGAACACTGAAGCTTTCTTT
>TRBV5-1|TRBJ2-5|TRBD1|-
CASSLVGGEETQYF
TGCGCCAGCAGCTTGGTAGGGGGCGAAGAGACCCAGTACTTC
>TRBV20-1|TRBJ2-7|-|-
CSASKVPSRTNEQYF
TGCAGTGCGAGCAAAGTCCCCTCGCGGACCAACGAGCAGTACTTC
>TRBV20-1|TRBJ2-7|-|many
CSAAYGRIYEQYF
TGCAGTGCCGCCTATGGAAGGATCTACGAGCAGTACTTC
>TRBV12-3/TRBV12-4|TRBJ1-2|-|-
CASSLGTVGGYTF
TGTGCCAGCAGTTTAGGGACAGTAGGAGGCTACACCTTC
>TRBV20-1|TRBJ2-5|-|many
CSARDLYQETQYF
TGCAGTGCTAGAGACCTGTACCAAGAGACCCAGTACTTC
>TRBV18|TRBJ2-2|-|once
CASSNHGSGELFF
TGTGCCAGCTCGAACCATGGGTCCGGGGAGCTGTTTTTT
>TRBV5-1|TRBJ2-1|-|-
CASSHKTGSSYNEQFF
TGCGCCAGCAGCCATAAGACAGGCAGCTCCTACAATGAGCAGTTCTTC
>TRBV2|TRBJ2-1|TRBD1|-
CASSVYGTAEQFF
TGTGCCAGCAGCGTATACGGGACAGCTGAGCAGTTCTTC
>TRBV20-1|TRBJ1-2|-|few
CSALIDERTSF
TGCAGTGCCCTAATAGATGAGAGGACTTCCTTC
>TRBV2|TRBJ2-3|-|many
CASSAGTHSTDTQYF
TGTGCCAGCAGTGCGGGGACCCATAGCACAGATACGCAGTATTTT
>TRBV13|TRBJ2-7|-|-
CASSLGGGSSDEQYF
TGTGCCAGCAGCTTAGGAGGGGGATCATCGGACGAGCAGTACTTC
>TRBV18|TRBJ2-1|TRBD1|-
CASSDRVGEQFF
TGTGCCAGCTCAGACAGGGTTGGTGAGCAGTTCTTC
>TRBV29-1|TRBJ1-2|-|few
CSVGQTTNYGYTF
TGCAGCGTAGGACAGACAACTAACTATGGCTACACCTTC
>TRBV7-3|TRBJ1-2|-|many
CASSLGGANYGYTF
TGTGCCAGCAGCTTGGGCGGAGCTAACTATGGCTACACCTTC
>TRBV4-3|TRBJ2-5|-|-
CASSQEMTVETQYF
TGCGCCAGCAGCCAAGAGATGACAGTAGAGACCCAGTACTTC
>TRBV5-1|TRBJ1-1|-|-
CASSFQGGLRNTEAFF
TGCGCCAGCAGCTTTCAAGGGGGGCTTCGGAACACTGAAGCTTTCTTT
>TRBV7-3|TRBJ2-3|TRBD1|many
CASSDTGVRTDTQYF
TGTGCCAGCAGCGATACAGGGGTGAGGACAGATACGCAGTATTTT
>TRBV12-3/TRBV12-4|TRBJ1-4|-|many
CASRDTVGEKLFF
TGTGCCAGCAGGGACACGGTAGGGGAAAAACTGTTTTTT
>TRBV7-2|TRBJ1-4|TRBD1|few
CASSRVRGQGNEKLFF
TGTGCCAGCAGCCGCGTCAGGGGGCAGGGTAATGAAAAACTGTTTTTT
>TRBV10-3|TRBJ2-3|-|-
CAITGQGTDTQYF
TGTGCCATCACCGGCCAGGGGACAGATACGCAGTATTTT
>TRBV9|TRBJ1-4|-|few
CASSRGDVANEKLFF
TGTGCCAGCAGCCGGGGAGACGTAGCTAATGAAAAACTGTTTTTT
>TRBV29-1|TRBJ2-5|TRBD2|few
CSHSGSLQETQYF
TGCAGCCATAGCGGGTCCCTCCAAGAGACCCAGTACTTC
>TRBV6-5|TRBJ1-5|-|few
CASSYSILNQPQHF
TGTGCCAGCAGTTACTCGATACTAAATCAGCCCCAGCATTTT
>TRBV7-9|TRBJ2-2|-|few
CASPFFGGMNTGELFF
TGTGCCAGCCCCTTCTTCGGGGGAATGAACACCGGGGAGCTGTTTTTT
>TRBV7-2|TRBJ2-3|TRBD1|many
CASSPRWDRGADTQYF
TGTGCCAGCAGCCCGCGATGGGACAGGGGGGCAGATACGCAGTATTTT
>TRBV9|TRBJ2-3|TRBD2|many
CASSVVSGVRTDTQYF
TGTGCCAGCAGCGTCGTAAGCGGGGTACGAACAGATACGCAGTATTTT
>TRBV5-1|TRBJ2-3|-|-
CASSLGKSTDTQYF
TGCGCCAGCAGCTTAGGGAAAAGCACAGATACGCAGTATTTT
>TRBV7-2|TRBJ1-2|-|-
CASSLTGSDYGYTF
TGTGCCAGCAGCTTAACAGGGTCGGACTATGGCTACACCTTC
>TRBV24-1|TRBJ2-2|TRBD2|-
CATSDQGPGGTGELFF
TGTGCCACCAGTGATCAGGGACCCGGGGGGACCGGGGAGCTGTTTTTT
>TRBV7-3|TRBJ2-1|TRBD2|few
CASRPDPGTSGAKRGNEQFF
TGTGCCAGCAGGCCTGACCCCGGGACTAGCGGAGCGAAACGGGGGAATGAGCAGTTCTTC
>TRBV15|TRBJ2-7|TRBD1|few
CATSRRQGARDEQYF
TGTGCCACCAGCAGGCGACAGGGGGCACGGGACGAGCAGTACTTC
>TRBV20-1|TRBJ2-7|TRBD2|few
CSAGRTSGRGSYEQYF
TGCAGTGCTGGAAGGACTAGCGGGAGAGGGTCCTACGAGCAGTACTTC